A single sample is the source of the 26 T cell receptor beta chains below, sequenced in a study of shared clonotypes between healthy human individuals. Positive CCR7 selection of CD45RO-negative cells yielded the naive CD8 cells, and terminally differentiated effector memory CD45RA+ cells were excluded. The assay was immunoSEQ multiplex PCR, and TCRdb's table has in-frame clones only and misses some. The sample has about 2.1 million clones; approximately 94% are singletons. Material: naive CD8+ T cells from PBMCs. Receptor source: a man between 18 and 29 years old in good health. Some clones in this sample may be carry-over from other donors' samples.

The chain has TRBV9 and TRBJ2-7; 7 nucleotides line up with TRBD2. Germline values: CDR1 SGDLS, CDR2 YYNGEE. The V gene end was trimmed by 5 bases and the J gene end by 0 bases; junction bases not matched to a gene: 8. This CDR3 region has 15 residues. CDR3 sequence reads: CASSPASGYSYEQYF. The CDR3 coding sequence is TGTGCCAGCAGTCCGGCTAGCGGTTACTCCTACGAGCAGTACTTC.

J is TRBJ1-2 and V is TRBV6-5; 9 bases are a match to TRBD1. This CDR3 is 14 amino acids long. Germline V gives CDR1 MNHEY, CDR2 SVGAGI. Losses at the gene ends were 0 bases for V and 8 bases for J; bases not matched to a gene: 4. The CDR3 nucleotides are TGTGCCAGCAGTTACTCTCGGACAGGGGAAGGCTACACCTTC. This encodes CASSYSRTGEGYTF.

CDR3 sequence reads: CASSLYGRGNEQFF. Here the CDR3 DNA reads TGTGCCAGCAGCTTGTACGGGAGGGGCAATGAGCAGTTCTTC. The genes are TRBV5-8 and TRBJ2-1; 8 nucleotides match TRBD2. The germline gives CDR1 SGHTS, CDR2 YDEGEE. The CDR3 is 14 residues long. The V segment lost 1 base and the J segment 6 bases; nucleotides outside the gene matches: 3.

The chain joins TRBV7-8 to TRBJ2-3, with D unclear. The length of the CDR3 is 15 residues. Trimming cost V 0 bases and J 0 bases, with 7 bases left between them. Germline V gene data show CDR1 as SGHVS and CDR2 as FQNEAQ. The CDR3 loop reads CASSLAVLSTDTQYF. In DNA form, the CDR3 reads TGTGCCAGCAGCTTAGCGGTTCTAAGCACAGATACGCAGTATTTT.

A word on this clone: Other DNA sequences within the sample encode an identical CDR3. V usage is TRBV27 and J usage is TRBJ2-1; D is possibly TRBD2 (5 bases). The CDR3 covers 13 residues. Trimming took off 2 bases at V and 4 bases at J, with 6 bases between the two ends. Germline lookup yields CDR1 MNHEY and CDR2 SMNVEV (reference sequence). The CDR3 reads CASSLGLYNEQFF. Written as DNA, the CDR3 is TGTGCCAGCAGTTTAGGACTTTACAATGAGCAGTTCTTC.

The V gene is TRBV5-4, the J gene TRBJ1-2; TRBD1 might be the D (6 bases). Germline values: CDR1 SGHNT, CDR2 YYREEE (reference sequence). The V gene lost 2 bases and the J gene lost 7 bases, with 9 bases spanning the gap. The CDR3 has 12 amino acids. The CDR3 bases are TGTGCCAGCAGCTTCAGCAGGGGTGGCTACACCTTC. Translating it yields CASSFSRGGYTF.

The rearrangement links TRBV25-1 to TRBJ1-1; D gene ambiguous. The germline V and J ends were trimmed by 4 bases and 2 bases, with 11 bases remaining between them. Germline loops: CDR1 MGHDK, CDR2 SYGVNS. The CDR3 contains 14 residues. This CDR3 is CASSGVEGNTEAFF. The CDR3 nucleotides are TGTGCCAGCAGTGGGGTAGAAGGTAACACTGAAGCTTTCTTT.

This clone has just a few counts. This chain joins TRBV30 and TRBJ1-1; no reliable D call. This CDR3 contains 12 residues. The germline V gene encodes CDR1 GTSNPN and CDR2 SVGIG (reference sequence). V gave up 2 bases and J gave up 6 bases, with 10 bases separating them. CDR3 in DNA: TGTGCCTGGAGTCCCGGTATGGCTGAAGCTTTCTTT. Its translation: CAWSPGMAEAFF.

The rearrangement joins TRBV5-1 to TRBJ1-2, with 7 bases that match TRBD1. The V gene's germline CDR1 is SGHRS and CDR2 YFSETQ. The CDR3 is made up of 15 amino acids. The V segment lost 4 bases and the J segment 5 bases; nucleotides outside the gene matches: 11. This CDR3 reads CASSPVQGLNYGYTF. CDR3 DNA: TGCGCCAGCAGCCCAGTACAGGGGCTGAATTATGGCTACACCTTC.

This chain links TRBV5-4 with TRBJ2-3; tentative D call: TRBD2 (6 bases). Trimming cost V 4 bases and J 5 bases, with 11 bases left between them. The CDR3 extends over 13 amino acids. The germline V gene has CDR1 SGHNT and CDR2 YYREEE (reference sequence). CDR3 sequence reads: CASSLGTEDTQYF. DNA of the CDR3: TGTGCCAGCAGCCTAGGGACTGAAGATACGCAGTATTTT.

Of note for this clone: A read error may be the cause here, since a much bigger clone is one base away. V usage is TRBV4-3 and J usage is TRBJ2-3; D remains unclear. The V and J ends lost 0 bases and 4 bases respectively, with 5 bases between them. Germline V lookup: CDR1 LGHNA, CDR2 YSLEER. The CDR3 has 13 residues. This CDR3 is CASSQDWADTQYF. CDR3 DNA sequence: TGCGCCAGCAGCCAAGATTGGGCAGATACGCAGTATTTT.

This CDR3 reads CASSFHGQEGTEAFF. DNA of the CDR3: TGTGCCAGCAGTTTCCACGGACAGGAAGGCACTGAAGCTTTCTTT. V usage is TRBV28 and J usage is TRBJ1-1; 7 nucleotides match TRBD1. The germline V gene has CDR1 MDHEN and CDR2 SYDVKM. V dropped 3 bases and J dropped 4; count of bases not matched to a gene: 8. This CDR3 is 15 amino acids long.

The gene calls are TRBV28 and TRBJ1-1; D may be TRBD1 (6 bases). Germline loops: CDR1 MDHEN, CDR2 SYDVKM. This CDR3 region has 13 residues. The V end lost 6 bases, the J end lost 7 bases, and 15 bases lay between the germline ends. The CDR3 is CASSLTGQDEAFF. In DNA form, the CDR3 reads TGTGCCAGCAGCCTAACAGGGCAAGATGAAGCTTTCTTT.

Details on this clone: This CDR3 is also generated by other DNA sequences in the sample. The chain is built from TRBV7-3 and TRBJ2-7, with a weak D call TRBD2 (6 bases). Germline V gives CDR1 SGHTA, CDR2 FQGTGA. V dropped 0 bases and J dropped 3 bases, with 6 bases sitting between them. The CDR3 contains 13 residues. The CDR3 DNA reads TGTGCCAGCAGCTTAACTAGCGGCTACGAGCAGTACTTC. Its translation: CASSLTSGYEQYF. Variable domain in full (rest from reference TRBV7-3 and TRBJ2-7): GAGVSQTPSNKVTEKGKYVELRCDPISGHTALYWYRQSLGQGPEFLIYFQGTGAADDSGLPNDRFFAVRPEGSVSTLKIQRTERGDSAVYLCASSLTSGYEQYFGPGTRLTVT.

The rearrangement joins TRBV10-3 to TRBJ2-5, with 14 nucleotides matching TRBD2. Trimming removed 3 bases from V and 6 bases from J; junction bases left unmatched: 6. Germline CDR1 is ENHRY and CDR2 is SYGVKD. This CDR3 is 16 amino acids long. CDR3 in DNA: TGTGCCATCAGTGAAGGGACTAGCGGGAGCCTGAAGACCCAGTACTTC. Its translation: CAISEGTSGSLKTQYF.

This clone was counted a single time. This chain joins TRBV2 and TRBJ1-4; no definite D call. Trimming left V 1 base short and J 8 bases short, with 5 bases between. The length of the CDR3 is 12 residues. Germline-derived CDR1 and CDR2 are SNHLY and FYNNEI. CDR3 in amino acids: CASSEVREKLFF. Written as DNA, the CDR3 is TGTGCCAGCAGTGAAGTGCGGGAAAAACTGTTTTTT.

The J gene is TRBJ2-1, the V gene TRBV27, with 8 positions matching TRBD1. There are 17 residues in the CDR3. Per the germline V gene, CDR1 is MNHEY and CDR2 is SMNVEV (reference sequence). V shed 3 bases, J shed 8 bases, and the junction held 15 bases outside the gene matches. The CDR3 DNA follows: TGTGCCAGCAGTTTTTCCGGGACCAACAGGGGGAACCATGAGCAGTTCTTC. Translating it yields CASSFSGTNRGNHEQFF.

This clone turned up a few times. The same CDR3 can be traced to other DNA sequences in this sample. The V and J genes are TRBV7-9 and TRBJ1-1; tentatively, D is TRBD1 (5 bases). V lost 5 bases and J 1 base, leaving 8 bases between the germline ends. CDR3 length: 13 amino acids. Looked up from germline, CDR1 is SEHNR and CDR2 is FQNEAQ (reference sequence). The CDR3: CASSITGNTEAFF. CDR3 DNA sequence: TGTGCCAGCAGCATTACAGGGAACACTGAAGCTTTCTTT.

The rearrangement joins TRBV14 to TRBJ2-5; D is undetermined. The length of the CDR3 is 15 residues. Trimming took off 0 bases at V and 2 bases at J, with 10 bases between the two ends. The germline gives CDR1 SGHDN, CDR2 FVKESK. The CDR3 is CASSQDPRLQETQYF. The CDR3 DNA is TGTGCCAGCAGCCAAGATCCAAGGTTACAAGAGACCCAGTACTTC.

The chain combines TRBV19 with TRBJ1-5, with 11 bases matching TRBD1. V lost 6 bases to trimming and J lost 4 bases; unmatched junction nucleotides: 20. Germline values: CDR1 LNHDA, CDR2 SQIVND (reference sequence). The CDR3 has 20 amino acids. CDR3: CASRRTVPGQGELVNQPQHF. CDR3 bases: TGTGCCAGTAGGAGAACCGTCCCGGGACAGGGGGAATTGGTGAATCAGCCCCAGCATTTT.

Remarks on this clone: Sequence at one end of the junction differs from germline and may be a read error. The chain couples TRBV11-2 to TRBJ2-7; 10 positions agree with TRBD2. Germline V lookup: CDR1 SGHAT, CDR2 FQNNGV. The CDR3 runs 16 residues. The CDR3 nucleotides are TGTGCCAGCACCCTCCCTTTAGCGGGAGGTTCCTCCGAGCAGTACTTC. Translated: CASTLPLAGGSSEQYF.

The chain has TRBV28 and TRBJ2-2; 12 bases line up with TRBD2. CDR1 and CDR2 (germline): MDHEN, SYDVKM. There are 15 residues in the CDR3. Trimming took 6 bases from V and 6 from J; bases not matched to a gene: 5. CDR3 coding DNA: TGTGCCAGCAGATGGACTAGCGGGGTCTCCGGGGAGCTGTTTTTT. Its translation: CASRWTSGVSGELFF.

The chain uses TRBV27 and TRBJ2-2; D is uncertain. The germline gives CDR1 MNHEY, CDR2 SMNVEV (reference sequence). V dropped 4 bases and J dropped 3 bases, with 9 bases sitting between them. This CDR3 comprises 14 residues. DNA for the CDR3: TGTGCCAGCAGTTACGACCGATACACCGGGGAGCTGTTTTTT. This encodes CASSYDRYTGELFF.

This chain links TRBV6-5 with TRBJ2-3; TRBD1 aligns across 8 bases. The V and J ends lost 5 bases and 4 bases, in that order; junction bases with no gene match: 8. The germline V gene has CDR1 MNHEY and CDR2 SVGAGI. The CDR3 extends over 15 amino acids. CDR3 loop: CASSRTGKPPDTQYF. Here the CDR3 DNA reads TGTGCCAGCAGTAGGACAGGGAAACCACCAGATACGCAGTATTTT.

The rearrangement uses TRBV28 and TRBJ2-7; TRBD1 aligns across 10 bases. The length of the CDR3 is 18 residues. The germline V gene encodes CDR1 MDHEN and CDR2 SYDVKM. Trimming removed 7 bases from V and 2 bases from J; junction bases left unmatched: 17. The CDR3 here is CASTIKVGQGILTYEQYF. DNA for the CDR3: TGTGCCAGCACCATAAAGGTGGGACAGGGGATCCTTACCTACGAGCAGTACTTC.

J is TRBJ2-7 and V is TRBV9; 7 nucleotides match TRBD2. The CDR3 is 14 residues long. The germline CDR1 and CDR2 sequences are SGDLS and YYNGEE. V was pared by 4 bases and J by 3 bases, with 7 bases of the junction left unmatched. For the CDR3, the DNA is TGTGCCAGCAGCCCTCCGGGGGGAGACTACGAGCAGTACTTC. This gives the protein CASSPPGGDYEQYF. The full variable domain, completed using reference TRBV9 and TRBJ2-7, is DSGVTQTPKHLITATGQRVTLRCSPRSGDLSVYWYQQSLDQGLQFLIQYYNGEERAKGNILERFSAQQFPDLHSELNLSSLELGDSALYFCASSPPGGDYEQYFGPGTRLTVT.